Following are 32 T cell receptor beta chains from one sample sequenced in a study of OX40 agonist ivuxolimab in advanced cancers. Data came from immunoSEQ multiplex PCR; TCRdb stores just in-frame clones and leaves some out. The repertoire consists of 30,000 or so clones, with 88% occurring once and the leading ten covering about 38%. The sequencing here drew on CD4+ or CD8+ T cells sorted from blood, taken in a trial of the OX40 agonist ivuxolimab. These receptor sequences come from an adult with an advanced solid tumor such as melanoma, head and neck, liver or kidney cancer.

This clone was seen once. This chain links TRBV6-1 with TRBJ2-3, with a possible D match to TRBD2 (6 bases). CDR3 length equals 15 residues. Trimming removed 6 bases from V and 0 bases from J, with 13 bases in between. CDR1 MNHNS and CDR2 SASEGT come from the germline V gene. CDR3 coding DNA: TGTGCCAGCAGCCCTCTGGCGGGAAGCACAGATACGCAGTATTTT. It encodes CASSPLAGSTDTQYF.

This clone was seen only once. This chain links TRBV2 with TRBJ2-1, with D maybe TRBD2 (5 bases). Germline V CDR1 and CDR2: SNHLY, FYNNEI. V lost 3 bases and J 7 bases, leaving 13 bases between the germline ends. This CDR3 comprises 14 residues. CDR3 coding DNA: TGTGCCAGCAGTGACGGTATCGGGGAAAATGAGCAGTTCTTC. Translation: CASSDGIGENEQFF.

CDR3 nucleotide sequence: TGTGCCAGCACGACCGGGCACTCTGGGGCCAACGTCCTGACTTTC. Protein sequence: CASTTGHSGANVLTF. This rearrangement joins TRBV6-5 to TRBJ2-6; D gene unclear. V shed 7 bases and J shed 0 bases, with 10 bases lying between them. The germline gives CDR1 MNHEY, CDR2 SVGAGI. CDR3 length: 15 residues.

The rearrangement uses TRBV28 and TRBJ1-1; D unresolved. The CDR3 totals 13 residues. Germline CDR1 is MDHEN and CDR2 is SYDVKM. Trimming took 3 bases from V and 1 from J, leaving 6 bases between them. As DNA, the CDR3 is TGTGCCAGCAGTTTGGTCTGGAACACTGAAGCTTTCTTT. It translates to CASSLVWNTEAFF. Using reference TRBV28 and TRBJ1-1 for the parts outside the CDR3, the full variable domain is DVKVTQSSRYLVKRTGEKVFLECVQDMDHENMFWYRQDPGLGLRLIYFSYDVKMKEKGDIPEGYSVSREKKERFSLILESASTNQTSMYLCASSLVWNTEAFFGQGTRLTVV.

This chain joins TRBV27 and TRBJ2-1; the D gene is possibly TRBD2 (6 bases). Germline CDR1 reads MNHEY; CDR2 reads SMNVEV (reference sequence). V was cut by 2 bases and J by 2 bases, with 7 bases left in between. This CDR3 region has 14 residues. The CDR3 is CASSLIAAYNEQFF. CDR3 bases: TGTGCCAGCAGTTTAATAGCGGCCTACAATGAGCAGTTCTTC.

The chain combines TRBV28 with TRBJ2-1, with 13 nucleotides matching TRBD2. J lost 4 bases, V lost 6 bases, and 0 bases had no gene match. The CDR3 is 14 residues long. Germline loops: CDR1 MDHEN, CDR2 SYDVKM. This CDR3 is CASRLAGGYNEQFF. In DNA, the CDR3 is TGTGCCAGCAGACTAGCGGGAGGGTACAATGAGCAGTTCTTC.

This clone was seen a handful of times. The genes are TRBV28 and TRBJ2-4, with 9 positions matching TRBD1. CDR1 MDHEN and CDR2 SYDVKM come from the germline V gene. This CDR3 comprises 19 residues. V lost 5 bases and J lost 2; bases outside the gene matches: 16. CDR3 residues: CASSPLGSGTGFTKNIQYF. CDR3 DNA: TGTGCCAGCAGTCCTTTAGGGTCCGGGACAGGGTTTACCAAAAACATTCAGTACTTC.

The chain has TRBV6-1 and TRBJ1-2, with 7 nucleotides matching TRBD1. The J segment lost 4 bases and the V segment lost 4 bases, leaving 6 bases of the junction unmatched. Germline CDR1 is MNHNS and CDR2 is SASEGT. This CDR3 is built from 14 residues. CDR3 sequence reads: CASSARGPGYGYTF. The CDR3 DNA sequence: TGTGCCAGCAGTGCAAGGGGGCCAGGCTATGGCTACACCTTC.

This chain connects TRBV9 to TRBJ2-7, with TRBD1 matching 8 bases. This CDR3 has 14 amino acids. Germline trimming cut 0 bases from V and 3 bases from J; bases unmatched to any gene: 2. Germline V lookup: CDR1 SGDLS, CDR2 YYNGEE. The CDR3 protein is CASSVEDRGYEQYF. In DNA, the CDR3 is TGTGCCAGCAGCGTAGAAGACAGGGGCTACGAGCAGTACTTC.

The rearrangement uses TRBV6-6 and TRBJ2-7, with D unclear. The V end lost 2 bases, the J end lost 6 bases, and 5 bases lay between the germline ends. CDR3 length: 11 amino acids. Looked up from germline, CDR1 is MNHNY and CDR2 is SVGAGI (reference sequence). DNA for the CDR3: TGTGCCAGCAGTTACCGTCTCGAGCAGTACTTC. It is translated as CASSYRLEQYF.

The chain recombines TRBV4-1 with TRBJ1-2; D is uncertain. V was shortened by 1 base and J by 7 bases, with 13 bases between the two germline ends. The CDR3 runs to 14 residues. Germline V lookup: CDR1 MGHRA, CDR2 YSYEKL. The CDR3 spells CASSQVGARGGYTF. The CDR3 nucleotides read TGCGCCAGCAGCCAAGTTGGAGCCCGCGGTGGCTACACCTTC.

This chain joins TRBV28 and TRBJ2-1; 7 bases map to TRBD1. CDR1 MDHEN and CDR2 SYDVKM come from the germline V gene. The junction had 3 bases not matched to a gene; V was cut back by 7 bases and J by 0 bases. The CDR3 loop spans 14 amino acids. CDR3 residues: CASTGTASYNEQFF. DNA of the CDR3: TGTGCCAGCACTGGGACAGCCTCCTACAATGAGCAGTTCTTC.

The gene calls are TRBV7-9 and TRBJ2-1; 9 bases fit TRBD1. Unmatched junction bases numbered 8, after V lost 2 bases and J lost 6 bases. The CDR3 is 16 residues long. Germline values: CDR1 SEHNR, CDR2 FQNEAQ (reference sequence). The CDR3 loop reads CASSLMSGQGFNEQFF. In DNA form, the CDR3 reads TGTGCCAGCAGCTTAATGTCGGGACAGGGTTTCAATGAGCAGTTCTTC.

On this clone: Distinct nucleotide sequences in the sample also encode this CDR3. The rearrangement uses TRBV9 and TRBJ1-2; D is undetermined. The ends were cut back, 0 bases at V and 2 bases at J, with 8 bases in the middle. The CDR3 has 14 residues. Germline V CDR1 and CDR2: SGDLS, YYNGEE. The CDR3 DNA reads TGTGCCAGCAGCGTAGGTGGAGGGAACTATGGCTACACCTTC. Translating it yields CASSVGGGNYGYTF.

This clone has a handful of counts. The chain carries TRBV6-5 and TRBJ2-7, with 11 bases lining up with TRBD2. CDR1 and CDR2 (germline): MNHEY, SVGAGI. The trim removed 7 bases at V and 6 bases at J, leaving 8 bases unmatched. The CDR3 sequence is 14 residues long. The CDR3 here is CASTITGTSGEQYF. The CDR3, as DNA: TGTGCCAGCACCATCACCGGGACTAGCGGCGAGCAGTACTTC.

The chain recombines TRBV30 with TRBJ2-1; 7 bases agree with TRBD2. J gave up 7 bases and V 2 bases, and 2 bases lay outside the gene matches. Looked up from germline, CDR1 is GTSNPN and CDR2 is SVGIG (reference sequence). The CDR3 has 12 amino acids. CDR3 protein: CAWSLAANEQFF. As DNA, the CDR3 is TGTGCCTGGAGTCTAGCGGCAAATGAGCAGTTCTTC.

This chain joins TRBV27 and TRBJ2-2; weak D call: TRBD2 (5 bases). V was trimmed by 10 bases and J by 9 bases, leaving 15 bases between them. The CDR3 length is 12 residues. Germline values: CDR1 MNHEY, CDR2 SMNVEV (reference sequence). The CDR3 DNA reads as TGTGCCAAACTTAGAGGGCGAAGGGAGCTGTTTTTT. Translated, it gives CAKLRGRRELFF.

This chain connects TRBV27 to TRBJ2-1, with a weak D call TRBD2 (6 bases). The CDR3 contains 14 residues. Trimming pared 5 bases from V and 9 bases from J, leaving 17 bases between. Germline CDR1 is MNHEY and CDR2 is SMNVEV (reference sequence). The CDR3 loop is CASSLGLTGGEQFF. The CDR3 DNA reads TGTGCCAGCAGTCTGGGACTTACCGGGGGTGAGCAGTTCTTC.

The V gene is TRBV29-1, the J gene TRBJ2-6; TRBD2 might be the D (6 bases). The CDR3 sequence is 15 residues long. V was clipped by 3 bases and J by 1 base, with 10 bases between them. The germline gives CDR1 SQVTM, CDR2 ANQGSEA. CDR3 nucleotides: TGCAGCGTTGAGCGGGGAACATCTGGGGCCAACGTCCTGACTTTC. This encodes CSVERGTSGANVLTF.

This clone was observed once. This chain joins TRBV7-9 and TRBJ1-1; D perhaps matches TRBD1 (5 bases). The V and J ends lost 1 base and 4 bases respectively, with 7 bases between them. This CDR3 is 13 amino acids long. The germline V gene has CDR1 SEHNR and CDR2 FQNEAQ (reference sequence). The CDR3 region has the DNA TGTGCCAGCAGCTTAGTAGGGGCCACTGAAGCTTTCTTT. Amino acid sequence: CASSLVGATEAFF.

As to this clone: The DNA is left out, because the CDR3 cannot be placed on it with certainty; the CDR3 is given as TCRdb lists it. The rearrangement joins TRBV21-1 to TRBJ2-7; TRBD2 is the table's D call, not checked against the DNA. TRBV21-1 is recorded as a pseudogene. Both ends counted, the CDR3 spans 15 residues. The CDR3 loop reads CASSKVASGTHEQYF.

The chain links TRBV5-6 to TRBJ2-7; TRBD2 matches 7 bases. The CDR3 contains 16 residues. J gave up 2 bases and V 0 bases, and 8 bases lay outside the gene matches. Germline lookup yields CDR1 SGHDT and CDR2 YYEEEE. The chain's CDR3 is CASSLVFGGSTYEQYF. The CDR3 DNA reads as TGTGCCAGCAGCTTGGTATTTGGCGGGAGCACCTACGAGCAGTACTTC.

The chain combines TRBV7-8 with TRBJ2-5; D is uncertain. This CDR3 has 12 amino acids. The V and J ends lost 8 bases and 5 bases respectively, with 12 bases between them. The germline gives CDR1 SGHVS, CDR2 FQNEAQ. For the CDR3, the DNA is TGTGCCAGCGGTTTGAGGTGGGAGACCCAGTACTTC. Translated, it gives CASGLRWETQYF.

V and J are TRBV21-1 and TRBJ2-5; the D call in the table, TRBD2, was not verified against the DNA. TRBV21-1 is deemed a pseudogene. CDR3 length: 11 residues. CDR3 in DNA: TGTGCCAGCAGCCCCCCCAGCGGGGAGTACTTC. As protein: CASSPPSGEYF.

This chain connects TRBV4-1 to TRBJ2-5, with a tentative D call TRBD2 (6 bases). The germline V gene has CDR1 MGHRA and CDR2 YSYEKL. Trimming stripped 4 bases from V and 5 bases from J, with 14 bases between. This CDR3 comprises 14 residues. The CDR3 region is CASSPSGVEETQYF. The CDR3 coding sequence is TGCGCCAGCAGCCCTTCGGGGGTTGAGGAGACCCAGTACTTC.

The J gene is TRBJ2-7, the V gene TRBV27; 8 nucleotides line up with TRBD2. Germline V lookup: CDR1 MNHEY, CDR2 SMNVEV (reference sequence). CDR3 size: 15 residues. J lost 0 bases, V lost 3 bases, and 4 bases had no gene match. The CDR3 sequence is CASSFSLAGSYEQYF. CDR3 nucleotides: TGTGCCAGCAGTTTTTCCCTAGCGGGCTCCTACGAGCAGTACTTC.

CDR3 coding DNA: TGTGCCACCCCTCCTTTGGGGTATATCTACGAGCAGTACTTC. It encodes CATPPLGYIYEQYF. The chain is built from TRBV10-3 and TRBJ2-7; D not certain. Per germline, CDR1 ENHRY and CDR2 SYGVKD. V was shortened by 10 bases and J by 3 bases, with 19 bases between the two germline ends. This CDR3 contains 14 residues.

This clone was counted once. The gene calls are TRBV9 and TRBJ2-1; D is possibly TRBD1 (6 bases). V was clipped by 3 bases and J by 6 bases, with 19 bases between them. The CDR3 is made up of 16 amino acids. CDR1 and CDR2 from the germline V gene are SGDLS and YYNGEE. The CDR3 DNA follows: TGTGCCAGCAGCGGATATACTCCAGGGGACCCCAATGAGCAGTTCTTC. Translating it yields CASSGYTPGDPNEQFF.

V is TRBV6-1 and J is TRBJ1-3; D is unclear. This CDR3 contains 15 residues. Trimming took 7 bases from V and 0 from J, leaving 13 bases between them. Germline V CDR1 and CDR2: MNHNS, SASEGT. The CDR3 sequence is CASTPGKSSGNTIYF. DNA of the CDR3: TGTGCCAGCACCCCAGGAAAGAGCTCTGGAAACACCATATATTTT.

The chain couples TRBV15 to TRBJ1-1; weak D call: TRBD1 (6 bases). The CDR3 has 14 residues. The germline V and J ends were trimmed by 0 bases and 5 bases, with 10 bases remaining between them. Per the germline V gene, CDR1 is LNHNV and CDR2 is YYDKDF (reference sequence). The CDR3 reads CATSREGAETEAFF. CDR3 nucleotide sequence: TGTGCCACCAGCAGAGAGGGGGCAGAGACTGAAGCTTTCTTT.

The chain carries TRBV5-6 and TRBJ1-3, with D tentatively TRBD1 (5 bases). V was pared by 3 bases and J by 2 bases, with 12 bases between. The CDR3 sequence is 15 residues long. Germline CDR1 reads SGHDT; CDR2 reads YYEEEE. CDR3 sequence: CASSWGLGAGNTIYF. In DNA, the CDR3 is TGTGCCAGCAGCTGGGGGTTGGGTGCTGGAAACACCATATATTTT.

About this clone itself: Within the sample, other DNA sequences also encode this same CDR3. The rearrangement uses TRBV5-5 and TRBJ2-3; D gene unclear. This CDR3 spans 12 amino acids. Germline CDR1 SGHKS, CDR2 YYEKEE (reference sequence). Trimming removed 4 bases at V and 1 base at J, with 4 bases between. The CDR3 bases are TGTGCCAGCAGCCCCGGCACAGATACGCAGTATTTT. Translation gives CASSPGTDTQYF.